The 31 T cell receptor beta chains below all came from one sample that was sequenced in a study of regulatory T cells in long-lasting Graves disease. Stated time point: persistent/refractory GD, antithyroid drugs over 5 years with positive TRAb. RNA from PBMCs was the source of the TCR library. Building the TCR beta libraries relied on iRepertoire HTBI primers, and CDR3 regions underwent Arm-PCR. TCRdb itself ran the multiplex PCR reads through MiXCR, one entry per CDR3 protein. The sample contains under 500,000 distinct CDR3 sequences, less than 25% of which appear only once. This sample comprised peripheral blood mononuclear cells (PBMCs), obtained when the disease was refractory, from a patient treated with antithyroid drugs. The receptors derive from a female donor with Graves disease.

The chain recombines TRBV19 with TRBJ2-6; no definite D call. Deletions cut 6 bases from V and 2 bases from J, with 8 bases between. Germline assignment: CDR1 LNHDA and CDR2 SQIVND (reference sequence). The CDR3 is 14 residues long. CDR3 amino acids: CASSGVAGANVLTF. For the CDR3, the DNA is TGTGCCAGTAGCGGTGTGGCTGGGGCCAACGTCCTGACTTTC.

This rearrangement joins TRBV28 to TRBJ2-5; D gene uncertain. The CDR3 is 13 residues long. V gave up 5 bases and J gave up 1 base, with 8 bases separating them. CDR1 is MDHEN, CDR2 SYDVKM, per germline. For the CDR3, the DNA is TGTGCCAGCAGTACCGACGGCCAAGAGACCCAGTACTTC. Its protein product is CASSTDGQETQYF.

This clonotype was seen a handful of times. The chain uses TRBV10-3 and TRBJ1-1; perhaps TRBD1 as D (6 bases). Germline loops: CDR1 ENHRY, CDR2 SYGVKD. The CDR3 is made up of 13 amino acids. The V end was cut by 10 bases, the J end by 6 bases, with 18 bases between. The CDR3 loop reads CASVRGADSEAFF. The CDR3 coding sequence is TGTGCCAGCGTTCGGGGGGCTGACTCTGAAGCTTTCTTT.

This clonotype has only a few counts. The chain recombines TRBV4-3 with TRBJ2-7; TRBD2 matches 7 bases. Losses at the gene ends were 4 bases for V and 4 bases for J; bases not matched to a gene: 7. The CDR3 contains 14 residues. CDR1 and CDR2 from the germline V gene are LGHNA and YSLEER. CDR3 region: CASSLETSSYEQYF. CDR3 coding DNA: TGCGCCAGCAGCCTTGAGACTAGCTCTTACGAGCAGTACTTC.

This clonotype was detected only a few times. The V call is TRBV4-1, the J call TRBJ2-7; TRBD2 matches 11 bases. The germline gives CDR1 MGHRA, CDR2 YSYEKL. Losses at the gene ends were 2 bases for V and 7 bases for J; bases not matched to a gene: 7. The CDR3 has 15 residues. CDR3 in amino acids: CASSQLLAGEDEQYF. DNA of the CDR3: TGCGCCAGCAGCCAACTACTAGCGGGAGAGGATGAGCAGTACTTC.

This clonotype was seen a handful of times. This sequence joins TRBV28 and TRBJ2-7; 10 nucleotides line up with TRBD1. Trimming cost V 11 bases and J 3 bases; bases outside gene matches: 1. In germline, CDR1 is MDHEN, CDR2 SYDVKM. CDR3 length: 11 amino acids. For the CDR3, the DNA is TGTGCCTGGGACAGGGGCTACGAGCAGTACTTC. It yields the protein CAWDRGYEQYF.

J is TRBJ1-2 and V is TRBV9; TRBD1 agrees at 7 bases. The germline V gene encodes CDR1 SGDLS and CDR2 YYNGEE. CDR3 length equals 14 residues. The V and J ends lost 0 bases and 8 bases, in that order; junction bases with no gene match: 7. The CDR3 loop reads CASSVGDRASGYTF. For the CDR3, the DNA is TGTGCCAGCAGCGTAGGAGACAGGGCGAGCGGCTACACCTTC.

This clonotype was seen many times. This chain joins TRBV11-2 and TRBJ2-7; unclear D gene. The length of the CDR3 is 13 residues. The V gene lost 8 bases and the J gene lost 4 bases, with 15 bases spanning the gap. CDR1 is SGHAT, CDR2 FQNNGV, per germline. CDR3 DNA sequence: TGTGCCAGCCGTCGGAACCTTGTATACGAGCAGTACTTC. Translating it yields CASRRNLVYEQYF.

Many counts were recorded for this clonotype. The chain couples TRBV12-3 or TRBV12-4 to TRBJ1-2; maybe TRBD1 (5 bases). This CDR3 is built from 12 residues. Trimming cost V 8 bases and J 4 bases, with 11 bases left between them. CDR3 nucleotides: TGTGCCAGCTTCTACAGGCCCTATGGCTACACCTTC. Its protein product is CASFYRPYGYTF.

There are many counts of this clonotype. The CDR3 reads CASSEDWVNQPQHF. The CDR3 DNA reads TGTGCCAGCAGTGAGGACTGGGTCAATCAGCCCCAGCATTTT. The rearrangement uses TRBV6-1 and TRBJ1-5; unclear D gene. The CDR3 has 14 residues. Germline CDR1 and CDR2: MNHNS and SASEGT. V lost 3 bases and J lost 3, with 9 bases in between.

The J gene is TRBJ2-7, the V gene TRBV20-1, with D uncertain. Trimming stripped 1 base from V and 0 bases from J, with 10 bases between. There are 14 residues in the CDR3. Germline assignment: CDR1 DFQATT and CDR2 SNEGSKA (reference sequence). CDR3 nucleotide sequence: TGCAGTGCTAGAGTCTTGACACTCTCCTACGAGCAGTACTTC. Translating it yields CSARVLTLSYEQYF.

This clonotype was seen only a few times. The genes are TRBV3-1 and TRBJ2-2, with TRBD2 matching over 9 bases. Germline loops: CDR1 LGHDT, CDR2 YNNKEL (reference sequence). V dropped 0 bases and J dropped 7; count of bases not matched to a gene: 9. The CDR3 covers 17 residues. CDR3 sequence reads: CASSQDLAGGPGGELFF. In DNA, the CDR3 is TGTGCCAGCAGCCAAGATCTGGCGGGAGGGCCCGGCGGGGAGCTGTTTTTT. Supplemented by reference TRBV3-1 and TRBJ2-2, the full variable domain reads DTAVSQTPKYLVTQMGNDKSIKCEQNLGHDTMYWYKQDSKKFLKIMFSYNNKELIINETVPNRFSPKSPDKAHLNLHINSLELGDSAVYFCASSQDLAGGPGGELFFGEGSRLTVL.

This clonotype was seen repeatedly, ten times or more. The CDR3 reads CASSLDFGTTYTF. The CDR3 DNA reads TGTGCCAGCAGCTTAGATTTCGGGACAACCTACACCTTC. The genes are TRBV11-2 and TRBJ1-2; TRBD1 is a possible D gene (6 bases). CDR1 is SGHAT and CDR2 is FQNNGV in the germline V gene. V shed 0 bases and J shed 10 bases, with 12 bases lying between them. CDR3 length: 13 residues. The full variable domain, its missing parts supplied by reference TRBV11-2 and TRBJ1-2, is EAGVAQSPRYKIIEKRQSVAFWCNPISGHATLYWYQQILGQGPKLLIQFQNNGVVDDSQLPKDRFSAERLKGVDSTLKIQPAKLEDSAVYLCASSLDFGTTYTFGSGTRLTVV.

The table lists this clonotype with many counts. The J gene is TRBJ2-4, the V gene TRBV2, with 11 bases lining up with TRBD1. The germline V gene encodes CDR1 SNHLY and CDR2 FYNNEI. J gave up 2 bases and V 6 bases, and 3 bases lay outside the gene matches. The CDR3 has 15 amino acids. Here the CDR3 DNA reads TGTGCCAGCAGCGGGGACAGGGGGACCAAAAACATTCAGTACTTC. It encodes CASSGDRGTKNIQYF.

The V gene is TRBV5-1, the J gene TRBJ1-1; no clear D gene. The germline V gene encodes CDR1 SGHRS and CDR2 YFSETQ. The CDR3 runs to 15 residues. The V and J ends lost 0 bases and 4 bases respectively, with 13 bases between them. CDR3 sequence: CASSLVEGLATEAFF. CDR3 in DNA: TGCGCCAGCAGCTTGGTCGAGGGCCTGGCCACTGAAGCTTTCTTT.

The chain uses TRBV7-9 and TRBJ2-5; TRBD1 matches 7 bases. CDR1 and CDR2 (germline): SEHNR, FQNEAQ (reference sequence). After removal of 5 bases from V and 2 bases from J, the junction contained 5 bases not matched to a gene. The CDR3 length is 14 residues. Here the CDR3 reads CASSPRRGQETQYF. CDR3 DNA sequence: TGTGCCAGCAGCCCACGCAGGGGGCAAGAGACCCAGTACTTC.

There are many counts of this clonotype. The chain is built from TRBV7-2 and TRBJ1-4; 8 positions match TRBD1. Germline V gene sequence: CDR1 SGHTA, CDR2 FQGNSA. The CDR3 runs 15 residues. V was pared by 2 bases and J by 3 bases, with 2 bases of the junction left unmatched. The CDR3 DNA reads TGTGCCAGCAGCTTAAGCAGGGGGCCTAATGAAAAACTGTTTTTT. Its protein product is CASSLSRGPNEKLFF.

The J gene is TRBJ2-5, the V gene TRBV5-4, with TRBD2 matching over 12 bases. Germline CDR1 SGHNT, CDR2 YYREEE (reference sequence). This CDR3 is 16 amino acids long. The junction had 6 bases not matched to a gene; V was cut back by 1 base and J by 5 bases. In nucleotides, the CDR3 is TGTGCCAGCAGCTTGCCGGGACTAGCGGGTCCGGAGACCCAGTACTTC. Its translation is CASSLPGLAGPETQYF.

The chain links TRBV6-2 or TRBV6-3 to TRBJ2-7; 7 nucleotides agree with TRBD2. CDR3 length: 16 residues. The V and J ends lost 0 bases and 4 bases, in that order; junction bases with no gene match: 9. Germline CDR1 MNHEY, CDR2 SVGEGT. CDR3: CASSYSRGSGQYEQYF. The CDR3 DNA reads TGTGCCAGCAGTTACTCCCGTGGTAGCGGGCAATACGAGCAGTACTTC.

Comments on this clonotype: This could be a read error, since a much larger clone is one nucleotide away. V usage is TRBV28 and J usage is TRBJ2-7, with TRBD1 matching over 8 bases. The CDR3 is 15 residues long. Trimming took 5 bases from V and 6 from J; bases not matched to a gene: 12. CDR1 is MDHEN, CDR2 SYDVKM, per germline. The CDR3 DNA sequence: TGTGCCAGCAGTCCAACCCGGACAGGGTATTCCGAGCAGTACTTC. This encodes CASSPTRTGYSEQYF.

This chain connects TRBV7-9 to TRBJ2-3, with no clear D. Trimming took 5 bases from V and 4 from J, leaving 13 bases between them. This CDR3 has 14 residues. Germline V gives CDR1 SEHNR, CDR2 FQNEAQ (reference sequence). The CDR3 nucleotides are TGTGCCAGCAGCCATTCCTCTGGGGCAGATACGCAGTATTTT. Its protein product is CASSHSSGADTQYF.

The chain joins TRBV20-1 to TRBJ1-2, with TRBD1 identical over 7 bases. This CDR3 has 14 amino acids. Germline values: CDR1 DFQATT, CDR2 SNEGSKA (reference sequence). With V trimmed by 6 bases and J by 6 bases, 13 bases remained unmatched. The CDR3: CSAEPLDRVHGYTF. Written as DNA, the CDR3 is TGCAGTGCCGAACCGCTCGACAGGGTGCATGGCTACACCTTC.

This clonotype was picked up a small number of times. The rearrangement uses TRBV12-3 or TRBV12-4 and TRBJ2-7, with 7 bases matching TRBD1. This CDR3 comprises 16 residues. With 5 bases clipped from V and 3 bases from J, the junction kept 13 bases outside the gene matches. CDR3 DNA: TGTGCCAGCAGTCCGACCCTACAGGGGTCCGGCTACGAGCAGTACTTC. This gives the protein CASSPTLQGSGYEQYF.

This clonotype has just a few counts. The V and J genes are TRBV19 and TRBJ1-2; D not resolved. V gave up 5 bases and J gave up 3 bases, with 19 bases separating them. Germline CDR1 and CDR2: LNHDA and SQIVND (reference sequence). The length of the CDR3 is 16 residues. CDR3 coding DNA: TGTGCCAGTAGTTCTATGGCCCCTGGAAGGGACTATGGCTACACCTTC. Protein sequence: CASSSMAPGRDYGYTF.

This clonotype was recorded at least ten times. The chain joins TRBV28 to TRBJ1-5; TRBD1 matches at 7 bases. The CDR3 is 15 residues long. Trimming removed 7 bases from V and 0 bases from J; junction bases left unmatched: 6. Per germline, CDR1 MDHEN and CDR2 SYDVKM. The CDR3 sequence is CASTWGQTSNQPQHF. CDR3 DNA: TGTGCCAGCACCTGGGGACAGACTAGCAATCAGCCCCAGCATTTT.

This clonotype was detected ten times or more. The rearrangement uses TRBV7-3 and TRBJ1-1; a possible D gene is TRBD1 (6 bases). CDR3 length equals 13 residues. The V end was cut by 7 bases, the J end by 3 bases, with 12 bases between. Germline CDR1 is SGHTA and CDR2 is FQGTGA. CDR3 loop: CASMAAGDTEAFF. CDR3 in DNA: TGTGCCAGCATGGCGGCAGGGGACACTGAAGCTTTCTTT.

In regard to this clonotype: A much larger clone lies one base from this, so it may be a read error. The CDR3 DNA reads as TGTGCCAGCAGTTCCCAGCGGTGGGGGACCCAGTACTTC. Residues: CASSSQRWGTQYF. The J gene is TRBJ2-5, the V gene TRBV28; D may be TRBD2 (5 bases). CDR3 length equals 13 residues. The germline V gene has CDR1 MDHEN and CDR2 SYDVKM. V dropped 4 bases and J dropped 7 bases, with 13 bases sitting between them.

This clonotype occurred a few times. This chain links TRBV6-1 with TRBJ2-7; D is unresolved. V was shortened by 6 bases and J by 2 bases, with 14 bases between the two germline ends. CDR3 length equals 14 residues. Germline V gene data show CDR1 as MNHNS and CDR2 as SASEGT. The CDR3 loop is CASRVNFRAYEQYF. The CDR3, as DNA: TGTGCCAGCAGAGTTAATTTCCGGGCCTACGAGCAGTACTTC.

The sample holds many counts of this clonotype. The gene calls are TRBV12-3 or TRBV12-4 and TRBJ1-3; 8 nucleotides agree with TRBD1. The CDR3 has 14 amino acids. With V trimmed by 5 bases and J by 7 bases, 7 bases remained unmatched. CDR3 bases: TGTGCCAGCAGTCTGGACAGGGTCATTAACACCATATATTTT. Amino acid sequence: CASSLDRVINTIYF.

This clonotype has a count of ten or more. The chain joins TRBV13 to TRBJ2-2; D perhaps matches TRBD2 (5 bases). V was shortened by 5 bases and J by 4 bases, with 14 bases between the two germline ends. This CDR3 comprises 15 residues. The germline V gene encodes CDR1 PRHDT and CDR2 FYEKMQ (reference sequence). CDR3 nucleotides: TGTGCCAGCAGCCCCCTTTCACGGGGCACCGGGGAGCTGTTTTTT. Protein product: CASSPLSRGTGELFF.

This clonotype was counted a few times. The chain carries TRBV27 and TRBJ1-2, with D uncertain. Trimming left V 5 bases short and J 5 bases short, with 21 bases between. The germline gives CDR1 MNHEY, CDR2 SMNVEV (reference sequence). The CDR3 loop spans 16 amino acids. CDR3 in amino acids: CASSRTGSPLTYGYTF. In nucleotides, the CDR3 is TGTGCCAGCAGTAGAACCGGGTCCCCGCTAACTTATGGCTACACCTTC.